This T cell receptor (beta chain) emerged from a study of blood T cell repertoires in COVID-19. All enrollees were about 18 to 100 years old and from roughly 22 US areas. Cohort 3 recovered donors had two negative PCRs, clearance, or symptom resolution. Source study methods: Estimates of nucleated cell counts were drawn from the amplification of reference gene primers. Using immunoSEQ multiplex PCR, the repertoire was profiled, and TCRdb retains in-frame clones only, with some absent. Clonal size and the V and J genes are those of that table, whereas D and trimming came from the DNA. Here the sample spans approximately 390,000 clones, about 87% being singletons. Germline-derived CDR1 and CDR2 are LNHNV and YYDKDF (reference sequence). V dropped 3 bases and J dropped 2; count of bases not matched to a gene: 7. The CDR3 is 16 residues long.

The clonotype originates from a woman in her fifties or sixties who had recovered from COVID-19. Sequencing input: PBMCs or T cells enriched from blood (not recorded which). The chain uses TRBV15 and TRBJ2-7; the match to TRBD2 covers 10 bases. CDR3 sequence reads: CATSSRLAGDPYEQYF. The CDR3 DNA reads TGTGCCACCAGCAGCCGGCTAGCGGGGGATCCCTACGAGCAGTACTTC.